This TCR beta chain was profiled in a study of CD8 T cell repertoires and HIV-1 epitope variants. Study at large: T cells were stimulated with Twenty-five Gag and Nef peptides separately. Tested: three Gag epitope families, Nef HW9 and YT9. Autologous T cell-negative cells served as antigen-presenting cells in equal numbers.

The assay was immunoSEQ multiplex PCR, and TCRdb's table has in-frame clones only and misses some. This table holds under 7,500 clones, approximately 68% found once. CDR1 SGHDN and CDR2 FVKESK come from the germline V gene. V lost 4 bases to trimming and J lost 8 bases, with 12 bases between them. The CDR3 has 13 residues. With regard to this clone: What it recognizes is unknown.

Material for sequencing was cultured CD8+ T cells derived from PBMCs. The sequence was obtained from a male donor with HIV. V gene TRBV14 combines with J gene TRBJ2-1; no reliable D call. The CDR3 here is CASSPHPAHEQFF. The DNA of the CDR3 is TGTGCCAGCAGCCCCCACCCGGCCCATGAGCAGTTCTTC.